This TCR beta chain stems from a study of identical twins. Germline values: CDR1 SGHKS, CDR2 YYEKEE (reference sequence). The CDR3 extends over 14 amino acids. V shed 4 bases and J 3 bases; nucleotides not matched to a gene: 7. TCRdb itself ran the 5' RACE reads through MiXCR, one entry per CDR3 protein. The sample carries over 550,000 distinct CDR3 sequences, under 8.5% recorded once. This clonotype was recorded a few times. These data are also associated with another study on yellow fever vaccine responses in identical twins.

The sample consisted of PBMCs. The chain recombines TRBV5-5 with TRBJ2-7; 7 bases fit TRBD1. This TCR was sampled from a woman aged 18-29 years in good health. The CDR3: CASSLRQGVYEQYF. The CDR3 coding sequence is TGTGCCAGCAGCCTCAGACAGGGCGTCTACGAGCAGTACTTC.